A selection of T cell receptor beta chains follows, all from one sample in a study of cytotoxic CD8 clonotypes in ibrutinib-treated CLL. Sequenced by immunoSEQ multiplex PCR; TCRdb stores in-frame clones only, minus some. Altogether some 29,000 clones are present, over 55% being singletons, with the ten largest covering about 54%. The specimen comprised PBMCs, sampled after 24 months of ibrutinib treatment. The receptor set was obtained from a human donor with chronic lymphocytic leukemia. The CDR3 runs from the conserved cysteine through the conserved F or W. Fields, in order: J gene, CDR3 length, V gene, D gene, clone size, CDR3 DNA, CDR3 protein. A D gene is named only where the DNA matches it firmly. Part of the rows lack a size; the others show once, few, many or a class for expanded clones.

>TRBJ2-1|14|TRBV2|-|-
TGTGCCAGCAGGAAGGATACTAGCTACAATGAGCAGTTCTTC
CASRKDTSYNEQFF
>TRBJ2-7|15|TRBV19|TRBD1|few
TGTGCCAGTAGAGGGACAGTAAGGGGGCCCGACGAGCAGTACTTC
CASRGTVRGPDEQYF
>TRBJ1-6|14|TRBV9|-|-
TGTGCCAGCAGCGTAGAAATGAGGGGAAGCTCCCTCCACTTT
CASSVEMRGSSLHF
>TRBJ1-5|18|TRBV19|TRBD1|-
TGTGCCAGTAGTATCGGTAGGGGGCGATTGAGTGGCAATCAGCCCCAGCATTTT
CASSIGRGRLSGNQPQHF
>TRBJ2-5|15|TRBV29-1|TRBD2|-
TGCAGCGTTCTGGCTAGCGGGGGGCTACAAGAGACCCAGTACTTC
CSVLASGGLQETQYF
>TRBJ1-5|13|TRBV5-1|-|once
TGCGCCAGCAGCTGGGGCCCGGATCAGCCCCAGCATTTT
CASSWGPDQPQHF
>TRBJ1-6|16|TRBV7-2|-|-
TGTGCCAGCAGCCTGAGTGGGGGACTTGGTGGTTCACCCCTCCACTTT
CASSLSGGLGGSPLHF
>TRBJ1-2|14|TRBV30|-|-
TGTGCCTGGAGTGTACTAGGCTCCAACTATGGCTACACCTTC
CAWSVLGSNYGYTF
>TRBJ1-1|14|TRBV5-4|-|-
TGTGCCAGCAGGAGGGTTGGGCAGGGTGATGTAGCTTTCTTT
CASRRVGQGDVAFF
>TRBJ2-7|16|TRBV7-2|TRBD2|-
TGTGCCAGCAGCTTAGTCCTAGCGGGGGGAGGGTACGAGCAGTACTTC
CASSLVLAGGGYEQYF
>TRBJ2-1|13|TRBV29-1|TRBD1|-
TGCAGCGTTGAAGGGACAGGGTTCGGTGAGCAGTTCTTC
CSVEGTGFGEQFF
>TRBJ1-2|12|TRBV29-1|-|-
TGCAGCGGGTGGTTCGGCGGCTATGGCTACACCTTC
CSGWFGGYGYTF
>TRBJ2-7|16|TRBV7-8|TRBD1|-
TGTGCCAGCAGCTTAGACCGGGACAGGGTATCCTACGAGCAGTACTTC
CASSLDRDRVSYEQYF
>TRBJ1-1|16|TRBV7-2|TRBD1|many
TGTGCCAGCAGCCCTAAAGGGGGCCGGGGGCACACTGAAGCTTTCTTT
CASSPKGGRGHTEAFF
>TRBJ2-2|16|TRBV4-3|TRBD2|few
TGCGCCAGCAGCCAAGATGCTACAGCGGGGTTCGGGGAGCTGTTTTTT
CASSQDATAGFGELFF
>TRBJ1-5|16|TRBV6-5|TRBD1|large
TGTGCCAGCAGTTACAGTGCAGGGGGAAACAATCAGCCCCAGCATTTT
CASSYSAGGNNQPQHF
>TRBJ1-1|14|TRBV6-5|-|once
TGTGCCAGCAGTTACAGGGTACCGAACACTGAAGCTTTCTTT
CASSYRVPNTEAFF
>TRBJ2-5|15|TRBV11-2|TRBD2|few
TGTGCCAGCAGCCGTCAACTAGCGTCTCAAGAGACCCAGTACTTC
CASSRQLASQETQYF
>TRBJ2-5|11|TRBV11-2|-|few
TGTGCCAGCAGCCCAAGGGAGACCCAGTACTTC
CASSPRETQYF
>TRBJ2-1|12|TRBV7-5|-|once
TGTGCCAGAAGCTTAGTGGACAATGAGCAGTTCTTC
CARSLVDNEQFF
>TRBJ2-2|14|TRBV5-1|-|-
TGCGCCAGCAGCTTGGGGGCGGCCACCGGGGAGCTGTTTTTT
CASSLGAATGELFF
>TRBJ1-6|16|TRBV30|TRBD1|-
TGTGCCTGGAGCGACAGGGGCCGGTCCTATAATTCACCCCTCCACTTT
CAWSDRGRSYNSPLHF
>TRBJ1-4|15|TRBV7-2|-|-
TGTGCCAGCAGCTTGGTTTATGGGGCTAATGAAAAACTGTTTTTT
CASSLVYGANEKLFF
>TRBJ1-2|13|TRBV6-5|-|-
TGTGCCAGCAGACGGACGCCCACCGGGGGCTACACCTTC
CASRRTPTGGYTF
>TRBJ1-3|16|TRBV28|TRBD1|-
TGTGCCAGCAGTCCCCTGGACAGGGGCTCTGGAAACACCATATATTTT
CASSPLDRGSGNTIYF
>TRBJ1-5|12|TRBV6-1|-|many
TGTGCCAGCAGTGAAACGGGGCTGCCCCAGCATTTT
CASSETGLPQHF
>TRBJ2-7|16|TRBV7-8|-|once
TGTGCCAGCAGCCTCCCCCTAGGGGGTAGAGTCCACGAGCAGTACTTC
CASSLPLGGRVHEQYF
>TRBJ2-1|11|TRBV10-1|-|few
TGCGCCAGCAGGGAGGGCAATGAGCAGTTCTTC
CASREGNEQFF
>TRBJ1-5|14|TRBV6-6|-|-
TGTGCCAGCAGTTACTCAGGAGGGTTAGAGCCCCAGCATTTT
CASSYSGGLEPQHF
>TRBJ1-2|11|TRBV20-1|-|-
TGCAGTGCTAGAGCTAACTATGGCTACACCTTC
CSARANYGYTF
>TRBJ2-3|16|TRBV7-9|-|-
TGTGCCAGCAGCCTTAGCACAGTGACCCGTGGAGATACGCAGTATTTT
CASSLSTVTRGDTQYF